The 27 T cell receptor beta chains below all came from one sample that was sequenced in a study of shared clonotypes between healthy human individuals. Generated by immunoSEQ multiplex PCR, the TCRdb table keeps only in-frame clones and is missing some. The sample contains approximately 1.4 million clones, 95% to 99% of which appear only once. The sequencing sample was made of naive CD4+ T cells sorted from blood. Subset described: CD45RA+ positively selected. The receptors here all came from a man aged 25-40 years in good health.

The chain links TRBV4-1 to TRBJ2-1; a weak D match, TRBD2 (7 bases). CDR1 MGHRA and CDR2 YSYEKL come from the germline V gene. Trimming took 2 bases from V and 6 from J, leaving 11 bases between them. The CDR3 covers 14 residues. CDR3 region: CASSQPRGGNEQFF. The CDR3 nucleotides read TGCGCCAGCAGCCAACCAAGGGGGGGCAATGAGCAGTTCTTC.

The rearrangement uses TRBV15 and TRBJ2-7; D is uncertain. Trimming removed 0 bases at V and 0 bases at J, with 6 bases between. Germline CDR1 and CDR2: LNHNV and YYDKDF (reference sequence). The CDR3 loop spans 14 amino acids. This CDR3 reads CATSREHGSYEQYF. The CDR3 nucleotides read TGTGCCACCAGCAGAGAACACGGCTCCTACGAGCAGTACTTC. The variable domain in full, with the rest retrieved from reference TRBV15 and TRBJ2-7, is DAMVIQNPRYQVTQFGKPVTLSCSQTLNHNVMYWYQQKSSQAPKLLFHYYDKDFNNEADTPDNFQSRRPNTSFCFLDIRSPGLGDTAMYLCATSREHGSYEQYFGPGTRLTVT.

This chain connects TRBV7-8 to TRBJ2-3, with D uncertain. Trimming removed 1 base from V and 1 base from J, with 6 bases in between. There are 14 residues in the CDR3. Germline V CDR1 and CDR2: SGHVS, FQNEAQ. The CDR3 region is CASSLGKGTDTQYF. In DNA form, the CDR3 reads TGTGCCAGCAGCTTAGGGAAAGGCACAGATACGCAGTATTTT.

V usage is TRBV5-1 and J usage is TRBJ2-2, with 8 bases lining up with TRBD1. V lost 2 bases to trimming and J lost 4 bases; unmatched junction nucleotides: 4. Germline CDR1 SGHRS, CDR2 YFSETQ. The CDR3 is 15 amino acids. The DNA of the CDR3 is TGCGCCAGCAGCTTAACGACAGGGGTCACCGGGGAGCTGTTTTTT. Its protein is CASSLTTGVTGELFF.

The chain employs TRBV6-5 and TRBJ1-2; 11 nucleotides align to TRBD1. The CDR3 length is 14 residues. Looked up from germline, CDR1 is MNHEY and CDR2 is SVGAGI. The junction had 5 bases not matched to a gene; V was cut back by 4 bases and J by 7 bases. CDR3 sequence reads: CASSSDRGHSGYTF. The CDR3 DNA is TGTGCCAGCAGTTCGGACAGGGGGCATAGTGGCTACACCTTC.

The V call is TRBV4-2, the J call TRBJ2-1; D is uncertain. The CDR3 has 14 amino acids. The germline V and J ends were trimmed by 4 bases and 0 bases, with 7 bases remaining between them. The V gene's germline CDR1 is LGHNA and CDR2 YNFKEQ. The CDR3 loop reads CASSPRASYNEQFF. Here the CDR3 DNA reads TGTGCCAGCAGCCCTAGAGCCTCCTACAATGAGCAGTTCTTC.

This chain joins TRBV11-3 and TRBJ2-1; 8 bases map to TRBD2. V shed 0 bases and J 0 bases; nucleotides not matched to a gene: 13. The CDR3 runs 20 residues. Germline lookup yields CDR1 SGHNT and CDR2 YENEEA. DNA of the CDR3: TGTGCCAGCAGCTTAGATCGCCTAGCGGGCTCCCCAGGCTCCTACAATGAGCAGTTCTTC. Its protein is CASSLDRLAGSPGSYNEQFF.

The V call is TRBV6-5, the J call TRBJ1-2; 7 nucleotides match TRBD1. Germline V gene data show CDR1 as MNHEY and CDR2 as SVGAGI. After removal of 7 bases from V and 0 bases from J, the junction contained 5 bases not matched to a gene. The CDR3 totals 14 residues. The CDR3 reads CASTRDSSNYGYTF. CDR3 nucleotides: TGTGCCAGCACCAGGGACAGCTCTAACTATGGCTACACCTTC.

The chain joins TRBV5-4 to TRBJ2-5; perhaps TRBD1 as D (5 bases). Trimming shortened V by 4 bases and J by 2 bases, and 9 bases separated the two germline ends. The germline gives CDR1 SGHNT, CDR2 YYREEE (reference sequence). The CDR3 sequence is 13 residues long. CDR3 sequence reads: CASSKDTQETQYF. CDR3 in DNA: TGTGCCAGCAGCAAGGACACACAAGAGACCCAGTACTTC.

V is TRBV19 and J is TRBJ2-7; D might be TRBD1 or TRBD2, each matching 6 bases. CDR3 length equals 14 residues. The ends were cut back, 7 bases at V and 4 bases at J, with 17 bases in the middle. The V gene's germline CDR1 is LNHDA and CDR2 SQIVND (reference sequence). CDR3 protein: CASKRQGTAYEQYF. The CDR3 coding sequence is TGTGCCAGTAAAAGGCAGGGGACTGCATACGAGCAGTACTTC.

This sequence joins TRBV15 and TRBJ1-5; 7 positions match TRBD1. The V and J ends lost 1 base and 4 bases, in that order; junction bases with no gene match: 4. This CDR3 has 15 amino acids. The germline CDR1 and CDR2 sequences are LNHNV and YYDKDF (reference sequence). The CDR3 region is CATSRVRDRNQPQHF. The CDR3 coding sequence is TGTGCCACCAGCAGAGTACGGGACAGAAATCAGCCCCAGCATTTT.

The chain carries TRBV11-2 and TRBJ1-1; 7 bases align to TRBD1. The V gene end was trimmed by 5 bases and the J gene end by 5 bases; junction bases not matched to a gene: 8. Germline assignment: CDR1 SGHAT and CDR2 FQNNGV. This CDR3 is 14 amino acids long. CDR3 sequence reads: CASSPRDRITEAFF. The CDR3 DNA reads TGTGCCAGCAGCCCCCGGGACAGAATAACTGAAGCTTTCTTT.

The chain combines TRBV2 with TRBJ2-2; TRBD2 aligns across 9 bases. The V gene's germline CDR1 is SNHLY and CDR2 FYNNEI. V shed 6 bases and J 0 bases; nucleotides not matched to a gene: 5. The CDR3 length is 16 residues. CDR3 amino acids: CASRRIAGANTGELFF. DNA of the CDR3: TGTGCCAGCAGGAGGATAGCGGGAGCGAACACCGGGGAGCTGTTTTTT.

This clone came up once. The chain carries TRBV5-1 and TRBJ2-6; D gene uncertain. V was pared by 2 bases and J by 0 bases, with 6 bases between. This CDR3 contains 15 residues. The V gene's germline CDR1 is SGHRS and CDR2 YFSETQ. CDR3 loop: CASSFPSSGANVLTF. Written as DNA, the CDR3 is TGCGCCAGCAGCTTCCCCAGCTCTGGGGCCAACGTCCTGACTTTC.

This clone showed up just once. This chain uses TRBV7-9 with TRBJ1-5, with D perhaps TRBD1 (5 bases). Trimming took 3 bases from V and 5 from J, leaving 17 bases between them. The CDR3 is 16 residues long. Germline loops: CDR1 SEHNR, CDR2 FQNEAQ (reference sequence). The CDR3 region has the DNA TGTGCCAGCAGCTTGGACACTCCGGGCCCCTATCAGCCCCAGCATTTT. Its protein product is CASSLDTPGPYQPQHF.

This sequence joins TRBV2 and TRBJ1-4; 7 bases match TRBD1. The CDR3 spans 15 residues. The germline V gene has CDR1 SNHLY and CDR2 FYNNEI. V lost 4 bases to trimming and J lost 7 bases; unmatched junction nucleotides: 9. The CDR3 DNA sequence: TGTGCCAGCAGTGCCGAGCGACAGGGTGGTGAAAAACTGTTTTTT. It yields the protein CASSAERQGGEKLFF.

The chain joins TRBV15 to TRBJ2-1, with D unresolved. This CDR3 has 12 amino acids. V was shortened by 8 bases and J by 9 bases, with 14 bases between the two germline ends. CDR1 is LNHNV, CDR2 YYDKDF, per germline (reference sequence). The CDR3 is CATGNPFREQFF. CDR3 DNA sequence: TGTGCCACCGGCAACCCCTTTCGTGAGCAGTTCTTC. The whole variable domain, filled in from reference TRBV15 and TRBJ2-1, reads DAMVIQNPRYQVTQFGKPVTLSCSQTLNHNVMYWYQQKSSQAPKLLFHYYDKDFNNEADTPDNFQSRRPNTSFCFLDIRSPGLGDTAMYLCATGNPFREQFFGPGTRLTVL.

This chain connects TRBV18 to TRBJ2-3; 8 bases are shared with TRBD2. Germline V gene lookup returns CDR1 KGHSH and CDR2 LQKENI. J lost 3 bases, V lost 2 bases, and 4 bases had no gene match. There are 15 residues in the CDR3. CDR3 loop: CASSPGTSITDTQYF. The CDR3 coding sequence is TGTGCCAGCTCACCAGGGACTAGTATAACAGATACGCAGTATTTT.

The J gene is TRBJ1-1, the V gene TRBV11-3; D uncertain. Trimming shortened V by 1 base and J by 4 bases, and 7 bases separated the two germline ends. This CDR3 has 13 amino acids. The germline CDR1 and CDR2 sequences are SGHNT and YENEEA. The CDR3 DNA follows: TGTGCCAGCAGCTTAGCTGACGGCACTGAAGCTTTCTTT. This translates into CASSLADGTEAFF.

The chain uses TRBV10-1 and TRBJ2-7, with D perhaps matching TRBD2 (6 bases). The CDR3 sequence is 13 residues long. V lost 4 bases and J lost 7, with 14 bases in between. Germline V gene lookup returns CDR1 WNHNN and CDR2 SYGVQD (reference sequence). For the CDR3, the DNA is TGCGCCAGCAGTGCCGGGAGTCCCGGAGAGCAGTACTTC. Protein: CASSAGSPGEQYF.

V is TRBV9 and J is TRBJ2-2; D is possibly TRBD1 (5 bases). V was clipped by 1 base and J by 7 bases, with 14 bases between them. Germline V lookup: CDR1 SGDLS, CDR2 YYNGEE. The CDR3 consists of 15 residues. The CDR3 loop is CASSVIGQSIGELFF. The CDR3 coding sequence is TGTGCCAGCAGCGTAATAGGACAATCTATCGGGGAGCTGTTTTTT.

The chain employs TRBV5-1 and TRBJ2-5; D is undetermined. The V end lost 0 bases, the J end lost 1 base, and 7 bases lay between the germline ends. The germline CDR1 and CDR2 sequences are SGHRS and YFSETQ. This CDR3 is 14 amino acids long. CDR3 sequence reads: CASSLDLIQETQYF. The CDR3 nucleotides read TGCGCCAGCAGCTTGGACCTCATCCAAGAGACCCAGTACTTC. Using reference TRBV5-1 and TRBJ2-5 for the parts outside the CDR3, the full variable domain is KAGVTQTPRYLIKTRGQQVTLSCSPISGHRSVSWYQQTPGQGLQFLFEYFSETQRNKGNFPGRFSGRQFSNSRSEMNVSTLELGDSALYLCASSLDLIQETQYFGPGTRLLVL.

J is TRBJ2-5 and V is TRBV5-6; either TRBD1 or TRBD2 may fit D (5 bases each). The CDR3 has 15 residues. Trimming stripped 2 bases from V and 0 bases from J, with 11 bases between. CDR1 and CDR2 from the germline V gene are SGHDT and YYEEEE. The CDR3 is CASSFPGTYQETQYF. The CDR3, as DNA: TGTGCCAGCAGCTTCCCAGGGACCTACCAAGAGACCCAGTACTTC. The entire variable domain, with the rest obtained from reference TRBV5-6 and TRBJ2-5, is as follows: DAGVTQSPTHLIKTRGQQVTLRCSPKSGHDTVSWYQQALGQGPQFIFQYYEEEERQRGNFPDRFSGHQFPNYSSELNVNALLLGDSALYLCASSFPGTYQETQYFGPGTRLLVL.

CDR3 loop: CASSLWGGTGVQPQHF. As DNA, the CDR3 is TGTGCCAGCAGCTTATGGGGAGGGACGGGTGTCCAGCCCCAGCATTTT. The rearrangement joins TRBV7-9 to TRBJ1-5, with D possibly being TRBD1 (5 bases). Germline CDR1 is SEHNR and CDR2 is FQNEAQ (reference sequence). The V end lost 2 bases, the J end lost 7 bases, and 18 bases lay between the germline ends. The CDR3 length is 16 residues.

On this clone: Other DNA sequences within the sample encode an identical CDR3. The CDR3: CASSPTGAEQYF. The CDR3 DNA reads TGTGCCAGCTCACCGACAGGGGCCGAGCAGTACTTC. V gene TRBV18 combines with J gene TRBJ2-7; 8 bases match TRBD1. Losses at the gene ends were 3 bases for V and 6 bases for J; bases not matched to a gene: 1. The CDR3 length is 12 residues. Germline loops: CDR1 KGHSH, CDR2 LQKENI.

V usage is TRBV7-2 and J usage is TRBJ2-2, with D uncertain. V gave up 6 bases and J gave up 6 bases, with 11 bases separating them. Germline CDR1 is SGHTA and CDR2 is FQGNSA. The CDR3 is 13 residues long. The CDR3 DNA follows: TGTGCCAGCAGGGAGAGACGGGCCGGGGAGCTGTTTTTT. This translates into CASRERRAGELFF. Looking up the rest from reference TRBV7-2 and TRBJ2-2 gives the full variable domain: GAGVSQSPSNKVTEKGKDVELRCDPISGHTALYWYRQSLGQGLEFLIYFQGNSAPDKSGLPSDRFSAERTGGSVSTLTIQRTQQEDSAVYLCASRERRAGELFFGEGSRLTVL.

The chain is built from TRBV7-9 and TRBJ2-1; D is ambiguous. The V and J ends lost 7 bases and 4 bases respectively, with 11 bases between them. This CDR3 comprises 13 residues. Germline loops: CDR1 SEHNR, CDR2 FQNEAQ (reference sequence). The CDR3 sequence is CASKRSEYNEQFF. CDR3 DNA sequence: TGTGCCAGCAAAAGGTCCGAGTACAATGAGCAGTTCTTC.